The 11 T cell receptor beta chains given below trace back to one sample, sequenced in a study of blood T cells in healthy people across ages. A sample-barcoded 5' primer and a J-beta primer mix were used in a second PCR of about 6 to 12 cycles. TCRdb reprocessed the 5' RACE reads via MiXCR and lists one record per CDR3 protein. Seen here are approximately 800,000 distinct CDR3 sequences, roughly 25% observed once, and the top ten hold approximately 4%. This same sample was also taken into another study, of T cells of mothers and their children.

Sequenced: blood. All receptors come from a boy aged 10-17 years in good health.

This clonotype was seen repeatedly, ten times or more. CDR3 sequence reads: CASSFRGVTEAFF. For the CDR3, the DNA is TGTGCCAGCAGTTTTAGGGGGGTCACTGAAGCTTTCTTT. This chain connects TRBV12-3 or TRBV12-4 to TRBJ1-1; TRBD1 might be the D (6 bases). The CDR3 is 13 residues long. V gave up 3 bases and J gave up 4 bases, with 9 bases separating them.

This clonotype has a count of ten or more. The chain has TRBV6-2 or TRBV6-3 and TRBJ1-5; D is undetermined. CDR3 length equals 15 residues. Germline V gene sequence: CDR1 MNHEY, CDR2 SVGEGT. The ends were cut back, 2 bases at V and 1 base at J, with 9 bases in the middle. CDR3 loop: CASSYRGRSNQPQHF. CDR3 DNA sequence: TGTGCCAGCAGTTACAGAGGGAGGAGCAATCAGCCCCAGCATTTT.

This clonotype was seen a single time. V is TRBV29-1 and J is TRBJ2-1; 7 positions match TRBD2. The CDR3 has 15 residues. Germline values: CDR1 SQVTM, CDR2 ANQGSEA. After removal of 3 bases from V and 3 bases from J, the junction contained 8 bases not matched to a gene. The CDR3 spells CSVEGWRENYNEQFF. CDR3 bases: TGCAGCGTTGAGGGTTGGCGGGAGAACTACAATGAGCAGTTCTTC.

This chain uses TRBV29-1 with TRBJ2-5; no clear D gene. Trimming pared 4 bases from V and 2 bases from J, leaving 8 bases between. CDR1 is SQVTM, CDR2 ANQGSEA, per germline. The CDR3 has 12 amino acids. The CDR3 bases are TGCAGCGTTGTGGCAGTACAAGAGACCCAGTACTTC. The encoded protein is CSVVAVQETQYF.

The chain is built from TRBV7-9 and TRBJ2-2; D not certain. The CDR3 sequence is 14 residues long. Germline V gives CDR1 SEHNR, CDR2 FQNEAQ (reference sequence). Trimming shortened V by 5 bases and J by 1 base, and 8 bases separated the two germline ends. CDR3 sequence reads: CASSKEVNTGELFF. Written as DNA, the CDR3 is TGTGCCAGCAGCAAGGAAGTGAACACCGGGGAGCTGTTTTTT.

This clonotype was seen a handful of times. The rearrangement uses TRBV6-4 and TRBJ2-3; D remains ambiguous. The germline V gene has CDR1 MRHNA and CDR2 SNTAGT. The germline V and J ends were trimmed by 0 bases and 0 bases, with 7 bases remaining between them. The CDR3 contains 15 residues. CDR3 region: CASSDSSASTDTQYF. CDR3 nucleotides: TGTGCCAGCAGTGACTCTTCGGCTAGCACAGATACGCAGTATTTT.

The chain uses TRBV4-3 and TRBJ2-1, with TRBD2 matching over 10 bases. V lost 4 bases to trimming and J lost 7 bases; unmatched junction nucleotides: 13. CDR3 length equals 17 residues. CDR1 is LGHNA and CDR2 is YSLEER in the germline V gene. The CDR3 nucleotides are TGCGCCAGCAGCCGAGTAGGGAGCGGGAGGGCCAATAATGAGCAGTTCTTC. Its protein is CASSRVGSGRANNEQFF.

This clonotype was seen only a few times. The V gene is TRBV7-9, the J gene TRBJ2-5, with D uncertain. Germline V lookup: CDR1 SEHNR, CDR2 FQNEAQ (reference sequence). The CDR3 is made up of 15 amino acids. V shed 1 base and J shed 0 bases, with 9 bases lying between them. CDR3 DNA: TGTGCCAGCAGCTTAGTTGTCGCGTACCAAGAGACCCAGTACTTC. It is translated as CASSLVVAYQETQYF.

This clonotype was counted a few times. In DNA, the CDR3 is TGCAGTGCCACAGGGGGCGGCTATGGCTACACCTTC. This translates into CSATGGGYGYTF. The chain uses TRBV20-1 and TRBJ1-2; the match to TRBD1 covers 9 bases. The CDR3 is 12 residues long. CDR1 DFQATT and CDR2 SNEGSKA come from the germline V gene (reference sequence). With V trimmed by 6 bases and J by 4 bases, 3 bases remained unmatched.

This clonotype was counted only a few times. The genes are TRBV18 and TRBJ1-5; D remains unclear. Germline loops: CDR1 KGHSH, CDR2 LQKENI. This CDR3 spans 15 amino acids. Trimming stripped 4 bases from V and 6 bases from J, with 16 bases between. The CDR3 protein is CASSLQPAEGQPQHF. The CDR3 DNA follows: TGTGCCAGCTCACTACAGCCTGCGGAGGGTCAGCCCCAGCATTTT.

V usage is TRBV12-3 or TRBV12-4 and J usage is TRBJ1-5; the D gene is possibly TRBD1 (5 bases). V was cut by 3 bases and J by 4 bases, with 13 bases left in between. The CDR3 is made up of 15 amino acids. Here the CDR3 reads CASSLTGDENQPQHF. The DNA for the CDR3 is TGTGCCAGCAGTTTGACGGGGGATGAAAATCAGCCCCAGCATTTT.